This is a list of T cell receptor beta chains from one sample in a study of T cells in Graves' hyperthyroidism and ophthalmopathy. TCRdb fed the multiplex PCR reads into MiXCR, producing one record per CDR3 protein. The repertoire has 640,000 or so distinct CDR3 sequences, more than 13% of them found once; the top ten carry roughly 7.1%. The sequenced material came from blood. These TCRs come from a woman younger than 35 with Graves' ophthalmopathy. Both conserved end residues are part of each CDR3. D genes are given only for firm matches. The size entry is marked missing in some rows and otherwise reads once, few, many or a size class.

clone size: -
V gene: TRBV15
D gene: -
J gene: TRBJ1-5
CDR3 DNA: TGTGCCACCAGCAGAGATAGGGTTGGGGGCAATCAGCCCCAGCATTTT
CDR3 protein: CATSRDRVGGNQPQHF

clone size: many
V gene: TRBV7-3
D gene: TRBD2
J gene: TRBJ2-1
CDR3 DNA: TGTGCCAGCAGCTTAACAGCGGGAGCATCTAACAATGAGCAGTTCTTC
CDR3 protein: CASSLTAGASNNEQFF

clone size: -
V gene: TRBV10-3
D gene: TRBD2
J gene: TRBJ2-3
CDR3 DNA: TGTGCCATCAGTGACCAGCGGGAGGGCACAGATACGCAGTATTTT
CDR3 protein: CAISDQREGTDTQYF

clone size: many
V gene: TRBV2
D gene: -
J gene: TRBJ1-4
CDR3 DNA: TGTGCCAGCAGCCTCAGGGCTGACTTCAATGAAAAACTGTTTTTT
CDR3 protein: CASSLRADFNEKLFF

clone size: many
V gene: TRBV6-1
D gene: TRBD1
J gene: TRBJ2-7
CDR3 DNA: TGTGCCAGCAGTGGCCGGGACAGGTTCTACGAGCAGTACTTC
CDR3 protein: CASSGRDRFYEQYF

clone size: once
V gene: TRBV19
D gene: TRBD1
J gene: TRBJ2-2
CDR3 DNA: TGTGCCAGTAATCAACCGGGACAGGGGGCGCGGAAGGGCACCGGGGAGCTGTTTTTT
CDR3 protein: CASNQPGQGARKGTGELFF

clone size: -
V gene: TRBV4-1
D gene: TRBD2
J gene: TRBJ2-3
CDR3 DNA: TGCGCCAGCACCTTGAGATCGGCGGGAGTTATCCCAGATACGCAGTATTTT
CDR3 protein: CASTLRSAGVIPDTQYF

clone size: -
V gene: TRBV6-1
D gene: TRBD2
J gene: TRBJ2-2
CDR3 DNA: TGTGCCAGCAGACCTCTAGCGGGAGTAGGGACCGGGGAGCTGTTTTTT
CDR3 protein: CASRPLAGVGTGELFF

clone size: many
V gene: TRBV10-3
D gene: TRBD2
J gene: TRBJ2-7
CDR3 DNA: TGTGCCATCAGTGCATCGGGAGGGAGGGCCGGCGAGCAGTACTTC
CDR3 protein: CAISASGGRAGEQYF

clone size: many
V gene: TRBV11-2
D gene: TRBD2
J gene: TRBJ2-5
CDR3 DNA: TGTGCCAGCAGCCAATCCCACGGACTAGCGGGATTGCAAGAGACCCAGTACTTC
CDR3 protein: CASSQSHGLAGLQETQYF

clone size: many
V gene: TRBV28
D gene: TRBD1
J gene: TRBJ1-2
CDR3 DNA: TGTGCCAGCAGAGCCGGGACAGGGTATGGCTACACCTTC
CDR3 protein: CASRAGTGYGYTF

clone size: -
V gene: TRBV9
D gene: TRBD1
J gene: TRBJ2-2
CDR3 DNA: TGTGCCAGCAGCGTAGCGCAGGGGGCATCGAACACCGGGGAGCTGTTTTTT
CDR3 protein: CASSVAQGASNTGELFF

clone size: many
V gene: TRBV12-3/TRBV12-4
D gene: TRBD2
J gene: TRBJ2-7
CDR3 DNA: TGTGCCAGCAGTCCTCGTACGGGTAGCGGGAGACAGGGCGAGCAGTACTTC
CDR3 protein: CASSPRTGSGRQGEQYF

clone size: many
V gene: TRBV7-2
D gene: TRBD1
J gene: TRBJ1-5
CDR3 DNA: TGTGCCAGCAGCCCACCCCCCGAGGACAGGGTTTATAGCAATCAGCCCCAGCATTTT
CDR3 protein: CASSPPPEDRVYSNQPQHF

clone size: many
V gene: TRBV3-1
D gene: -
J gene: TRBJ2-1
CDR3 DNA: TGTGCCAGCAGCGCTTCCTTTTTAGGCAATGAGCAGTTCTTC
CDR3 protein: CASSASFLGNEQFF

clone size: many
V gene: TRBV10-2
D gene: TRBD2
J gene: TRBJ2-7
CDR3 DNA: TGCGCCAGCACGCGGGACTACACTATCTCCGAGCAGTACTTC
CDR3 protein: CASTRDYTISEQYF

clone size: few
V gene: TRBV13
D gene: TRBD2
J gene: TRBJ2-5
CDR3 DNA: TGTGCCAGCAGCTTATCTCCTAGCGGGAGTTGGGAGACCCAGTACTTC
CDR3 protein: CASSLSPSGSWETQYF

clone size: few
V gene: TRBV6-9
D gene: TRBD1
J gene: TRBJ1-6
CDR3 DNA: TGTGCCAGCAGTTACATGACAGGGGCGGGGGATTCACCCCTCCACTTT
CDR3 protein: CASSYMTGAGDSPLHF

clone size: -
V gene: TRBV15
D gene: -
J gene: TRBJ1-1
CDR3 DNA: TGTGCCACCAGCAGAGCGACGGAAAGTCGATTTGAAGCTTTCTTT
CDR3 protein: CATSRATESRFEAFF

clone size: -
V gene: TRBV7-9
D gene: TRBD2
J gene: TRBJ2-3
CDR3 DNA: TGTGCCAGCAGGCGGGCGAGACTAGCGGGCACAGATACGCAGTATTTT
CDR3 protein: CASRRARLAGTDTQYF

clone size: -
V gene: TRBV3-1
D gene: TRBD2
J gene: TRBJ2-1
CDR3 DNA: TGTGCCAGCAGCCCCCGACTAGCGGGAGACACCTACAATGAGCAGTTCTTC
CDR3 protein: CASSPRLAGDTYNEQFF

clone size: few
V gene: TRBV11-2
D gene: TRBD1
J gene: TRBJ1-1
CDR3 DNA: TGTGCCAGCAGAACGGACAGGGCGGGTACTGAAGCTTTCTTT
CDR3 protein: CASRTDRAGTEAFF

clone size: -
V gene: TRBV29-1
D gene: -
J gene: TRBJ1-2
CDR3 DNA: TGCAGCGGGGACATCGCCAGCTATGGCTACACCTTC
CDR3 protein: CSGDIASYGYTF

clone size: -
V gene: TRBV5-1
D gene: -
J gene: TRBJ2-7
CDR3 DNA: TGCGCCAGCAGCTTGGTGTGCAGGGCCCACGAGCAGTACTTC
CDR3 protein: CASSLVCRAHEQYF

clone size: -
V gene: TRBV5-1
D gene: TRBD1
J gene: TRBJ1-3
CDR3 DNA: TGCGCCAGCAGACTCCGGGACAGATATTCTGGAAACACCATATATTTT
CDR3 protein: CASRLRDRYSGNTIYF

clone size: once
V gene: TRBV20-1
D gene: -
J gene: TRBJ1-3
CDR3 DNA: TGCAGTGCTAGACCCCGACAGGTCGGCTCTGGAAACACCATATATTTT
CDR3 protein: CSARPRQVGSGNTIYF

clone size: few
V gene: TRBV5-8
D gene: -
J gene: TRBJ1-5
CDR3 DNA: TGTGCCAGCAGTCGGGAGGAGAATCAGCCCCAGCATTTT
CDR3 protein: CASSREENQPQHF

clone size: many
V gene: TRBV28
D gene: TRBD1
J gene: TRBJ2-7
CDR3 DNA: TGTGCCAGCACACCCACCCCGACAGGGAGCTCCTACGAGCAGTACTTC
CDR3 protein: CASTPTPTGSSYEQYF

clone size: -
V gene: TRBV7-9
D gene: -
J gene: TRBJ1-2
CDR3 DNA: TGTGCCAGCAGCGGGCCAGGAGCCTATGGCTACACCTTC
CDR3 protein: CASSGPGAYGYTF

clone size: many
V gene: TRBV11-2
D gene: -
J gene: TRBJ1-1
CDR3 DNA: TGTGCCAGCAGCTTAGTCGGACTGATAAACACTGAAGCTTTCTTT
CDR3 protein: CASSLVGLINTEAFF

clone size: few
V gene: TRBV7-3
D gene: -
J gene: TRBJ2-3
CDR3 DNA: TGTGCCAGCAGCTTAGGAAGGGCGTCGGGTCCGGGAAATACGCAGTATTTT
CDR3 protein: CASSLGRASGPGNTQYF

clone size: -
V gene: TRBV9
D gene: -
J gene: TRBJ1-4
CDR3 DNA: TGTGCCAGCAGCGTTTCTACAACTAATGAAAAACTGTTTTTT
CDR3 protein: CASSVSTTNEKLFF

clone size: -
V gene: TRBV19
D gene: -
J gene: TRBJ1-5
CDR3 DNA: TGTGCCAGTAGTATTAAGGGTTGGGGGGCGGGACCCAATCAGCCCCAGCATTTT
CDR3 protein: CASSIKGWGAGPNQPQHF

clone size: many
V gene: TRBV7-9
D gene: -
J gene: TRBJ2-1
CDR3 DNA: TGTGCCAGCAGCTCATGGTCCTACAATGAGCAGTTCTTC
CDR3 protein: CASSSWSYNEQFF

clone size: many
V gene: TRBV12-3/TRBV12-4
D gene: -
J gene: TRBJ2-1
CDR3 DNA: TGTGCCAGCTTTGTGGGAGTCGAGAATGAGCAGTTCTTC
CDR3 protein: CASFVGVENEQFF

clone size: many
V gene: TRBV5-5
D gene: -
J gene: TRBJ2-1
CDR3 DNA: TGTGCCAGCAGCTTGTTGGGCAGGGGATACAATGAGCAGTTCTTC
CDR3 protein: CASSLLGRGYNEQFF

clone size: many
V gene: TRBV28
D gene: -
J gene: TRBJ2-3
CDR3 DNA: TGTGCCAGCAGCCCTCTTGGACTCGGCACAGATACGCAGTATTTT
CDR3 protein: CASSPLGLGTDTQYF

clone size: -
V gene: TRBV28
D gene: TRBD1
J gene: TRBJ1-1
CDR3 DNA: TGTGCCAGCAGCCGAGACAGGGGGTACGCTGAAGCTTTCTTT
CDR3 protein: CASSRDRGYAEAFF

clone size: -
V gene: TRBV4-3
D gene: -
J gene: TRBJ2-5
CDR3 DNA: TGCGCCAGCAGCCAAGTCTACCCACAAGAGACCCAGTACTTC
CDR3 protein: CASSQVYPQETQYF

clone size: few
V gene: TRBV9
D gene: -
J gene: TRBJ2-3
CDR3 DNA: TGTGCCAGCAGCGTAGATGACGCGCATTCTTCCACAGATACGCAGTATTTT
CDR3 protein: CASSVDDAHSSTDTQYF

clone size: many
V gene: TRBV30
D gene: TRBD2
J gene: TRBJ2-7
CDR3 DNA: TGTGCCTGGAGCTTCGGGACTAGTGCGAACTACGAGCAGTACTTC
CDR3 protein: CAWSFGTSANYEQYF

clone size: many
V gene: TRBV20-1
D gene: -
J gene: TRBJ1-5
CDR3 DNA: TGCAGTGCTAGACGACTGGACAGATACCTAAGCAATCAGCCCCAGCATTTT
CDR3 protein: CSARRLDRYLSNQPQHF

clone size: many
V gene: TRBV11-3
D gene: TRBD1
J gene: TRBJ2-7
CDR3 DNA: TGTGCCAGCAGCACGGGACAGGGGATCTACGAGCAGTACTTC
CDR3 protein: CASSTGQGIYEQYF

clone size: many
V gene: TRBV5-1
D gene: -
J gene: TRBJ1-1
CDR3 DNA: TGCGCCAGCAGCTTGGAAGGGTTGAGGACTGAAGCTTTCTTT
CDR3 protein: CASSLEGLRTEAFF

clone size: few
V gene: TRBV6-5
D gene: -
J gene: TRBJ2-6
CDR3 DNA: TGTGCCAGCAGTTACCCAATCGGGGGTGGGGCCAACGTCCTGACTTTC
CDR3 protein: CASSYPIGGGANVLTF

clone size: -
V gene: TRBV28
D gene: TRBD1
J gene: TRBJ2-3
CDR3 DNA: TGTGCCAGCAGCCCCGGGACAGTTGGTACGCAGTATTTT
CDR3 protein: CASSPGTVGTQYF

clone size: -
V gene: TRBV29-1
D gene: -
J gene: TRBJ1-1
CDR3 DNA: TGCAGCGTTGGAGGGGCACCTGAAGCTTTCTTT
CDR3 protein: CSVGGAPEAFF

clone size: -
V gene: TRBV5-6
D gene: TRBD1
J gene: TRBJ2-3
CDR3 DNA: TGTGCCAGCAGCCGGACAGGTCCGAATACGCAGTATTTT
CDR3 protein: CASSRTGPNTQYF